This T cell receptor (beta chain) appears in the sequencing data of a study of T cells in Graves' hyperthyroidism and ophthalmopathy. Overall study context: Blood from the periphery was taken at initial diagnosis, before any treatment. Study results and caveats: Ophthalmopathy, which appeared later, was predicted by the model a median approximately 6.7 months before onset.

The CDR3 regions of TCR beta were amplified from RNA transcripts. The TCR CDR3 was amplified in a first-round RT-PCR using the HTBI primer set. One entry per CDR3 protein results from TCRdb running MiXCR on the multiplex PCR reads. The sample shows hundreds of thousands of distinct CDR3 sequences, about 24% of them seen only once. Trimming cost V 5 bases and J 2 bases; bases outside gene matches: 11. Germline V gives CDR1 KGHDR, CDR2 SFDVKD. The CDR3 is 18 amino acids. In regard to this clonotype: No antigen is known for it.

The study excluded patients with uncontrolled infection, other autoimmune disease, pregnancy or lactation. The PBMCs were sourced from fresh peripheral blood (10 ml). This sequence originates from a woman in her 30s with Graves' ophthalmopathy. The material sequenced was blood. The chain employs TRBV24-1 and TRBJ2-5, with 12 bases fitting TRBD2. The CDR3 nucleotides read TGTGCCACCAGTGGTGTGAAGGGGACTAGCGGGCAGCAAGAGACCCAGTACTTC. This codes for CATSGVKGTSGQQETQYF.